The clone carrying this TCR beta chain has at least ten counts. Its antigen is as yet unknown. This may arise from a read error, as a much more abundant clone is one base away. Other DNA sequences from this sample encode an identical CDR3 as well. The data were obtained in a study of metastatic and nonmetastatic thyroid tumors. Study in general: Patients with malignant and benign thyroid disease provided blood and tumor or nodule tissue, whose repertoires were compared.

Patients were all untreated before their thyroid surgery. Study-wide results and caveats: Reports indicated that malignant thyroid tumors showed significantly higher TCR beta diversity than benign nodules did, in blood and tumor.

In the source study's methods: The distant-metastasis classifier for papillary thyroid cancer was built from CDR3 differences across clinicopathological groups. MiXCR was used by TCRdb to re-call the PCR reads. The V and J calls were not made by the authors but by TCRdb's processing. The table has 20,000 or so clones, around a third seen once. The TCR originated in a female donor with papillary thyroid cancer or a benign thyroid nodule (not recorded which). Some clones in this sample may be carry-over from other donors' samples. Material for sequencing was blood.

The CDR3 region is CASSQRPGTGVGELFF. The CDR3 DNA reads TGCGCCAGCAGCCAACGTCCCGGAACAGGGGTCGGGGAGCTGTTTTTT. This chain uses TRBV4-1 with TRBJ2-2, with 7 bases fitting TRBD1. J gave up 7 bases and V 2 bases, and 10 bases lay outside the gene matches. The germline V gene has CDR1 MGHRA and CDR2 YSYEKL. The CDR3 consists of 16 residues.